The next 30 T cell receptor beta chains were all read from a single sample in a study of post-analysis software for immune sequencing data. Study findings and constraints: Among 5 or 6 TRBV segments more frequent in patients than controls were TRBV5-6, TRBV5-1 and TRBV20-1.

Every TCR beta cDNA library bore unique molecular identifiers. TCRdb fed the PCR reads into MiXCR, producing one record per CDR3 protein. The sample yields some 500,000 distinct CDR3 sequences, nearly 45% seen once. Which antigens these TCRs recognize remains unknown. The sequencing input was blood. The receptor source for this set is a girl aged 5-17 years with multiple sclerosis.

V is TRBV20-1 and J is TRBJ2-5, with 9 bases fitting TRBD2. Germline V gene lookup returns CDR1 DFQATT and CDR2 SNEGSKA (reference sequence). There are 16 residues in the CDR3. J lost 5 bases, V lost 5 bases, and 15 bases had no gene match. The chain's CDR3 is CSAVPVRAGGWETQYF. The CDR3 coding sequence is TGCAGTGCTGTCCCCGTCAGAGCGGGAGGATGGGAGACCCAGTACTTC.

This clonotype was found a few times. The rearrangement links TRBV7-2 to TRBJ1-4; possibly TRBD1 for D (5 bases). V was trimmed by 3 bases and J by 5 bases, leaving 13 bases between them. CDR1 is SGHTA and CDR2 is FQGNSA in the germline V gene. The length of the CDR3 is 15 residues. CDR3 residues: CASSLSGTGNEKLFF. The CDR3 nucleotides read TGTGCCAGCAGCTTGTCCGGGACGGGCAATGAAAAACTGTTTTTT.

This clonotype was recorded a few times. This chain uses TRBV27 with TRBJ1-2; maybe TRBD1 (5 bases). The V end was cut by 3 bases, the J end by 5 bases, with 13 bases between. The CDR3 contains 14 residues. Germline lookup yields CDR1 MNHEY and CDR2 SMNVEV (reference sequence). The CDR3 coding sequence is TGTGCCAGCAGTTTCAGGGCTGGAGGGTATGGCTACACCTTC. Protein: CASSFRAGGYGYTF.

This chain connects TRBV7-6 to TRBJ2-7, with D tentatively TRBD1 (6 bases). V gave up 5 bases and J gave up 3 bases, with 11 bases separating them. This CDR3 region has 13 residues. Germline V gives CDR1 SGHVS, CDR2 FNYEAQ. The CDR3 nucleotides are TGTGCCAGCAGCGAGACAGGCTTCTACGAGCAGTACTTC. It codes for CASSETGFYEQYF.

This clonotype occurred a few times. The genes are TRBV20-1 and TRBJ2-3; the D is unclear. Trimming left V 3 bases short and J 4 bases short, with 11 bases between. The V gene's germline CDR1 is DFQATT and CDR2 SNEGSKA (reference sequence). This CDR3 has 13 residues. The CDR3 DNA reads TGCAGTGCTAGCCCGGGTTGGGCAGATACGCAGTATTTT. Protein sequence: CSASPGWADTQYF.

This chain joins TRBV20-1 and TRBJ2-1, with 11 bases matching TRBD2. CDR3 length: 16 amino acids. The V gene's germline CDR1 is DFQATT and CDR2 SNEGSKA (reference sequence). V lost 0 bases and J lost 9; bases outside the gene matches: 10. The CDR3 protein is CSARDAILAGEGEQFF. The DNA of the CDR3 is TGCAGTGCTAGAGACGCCATACTAGCGGGAGAAGGTGAGCAGTTCTTC.

The V call is TRBV15, the J call TRBJ1-5, with D unclear. This CDR3 is 13 amino acids long. The V gene's germline CDR1 is LNHNV and CDR2 YYDKDF (reference sequence). Trimming left V 8 bases short and J 4 bases short, with 12 bases between. The CDR3 sequence is CATGVGRNQPQHF. The DNA of the CDR3 is TGTGCCACCGGTGTGGGGAGGAATCAGCCCCAGCATTTT. Drawing the rest from reference TRBV15 and TRBJ1-5, the complete variable domain is DAMVIQNPRYQVTQFGKPVTLSCSQTLNHNVMYWYQQKSSQAPKLLFHYYDKDFNNEADTPDNFQSRRPNTSFCFLDIRSPGLGDTAMYLCATGVGRNQPQHFGDGTRLSIL.

This clonotype was detected only a few times. This sequence joins TRBV5-1 and TRBJ2-1, with TRBD2 matching 14 bases. Germline V gene data show CDR1 as SGHRS and CDR2 as YFSETQ. The CDR3 runs to 23 residues. V shed 3 bases, J shed 4 bases, and the junction held 24 bases outside the gene matches. CDR3 amino acids: CASSYDRLLRTSGRQRLYNEQFF. CDR3 DNA: TGCGCCAGCAGCTACGACCGCCTCCTTAGGACTAGCGGGAGGCAGAGACTATACAATGAGCAGTTCTTC.

This clonotype has a handful of counts. The chain carries TRBV20-1 and TRBJ2-3; TRBD2 matches at 9 bases. There are 15 residues in the CDR3. Germline V gene sequence: CDR1 DFQATT, CDR2 SNEGSKA (reference sequence). The V gene end was trimmed by 5 bases and the J gene end by 3 bases; junction bases not matched to a gene: 9. CDR3 nucleotide sequence: TGCAGTGCTCCAATCCCAGCGGGAGGTACAGATACGCAGTATTTT. Amino acids: CSAPIPAGGTDTQYF.

DNA for the CDR3: TGCGCCAGCAGCTTGGTGGCTCCCTCATTTGAGCAGTTCTTC. It specifies CASSLVAPSFEQFF. The chain uses TRBV5-1 and TRBJ2-1, with D hard to call. From germline, CDR1 is SGHRS and CDR2 YFSETQ. This CDR3 spans 14 amino acids. V was trimmed by 0 bases and J by 9 bases, leaving 13 bases between them.

A single count supports this clonotype. The missing conserved phenylalanine or tryptophan at the end of this CDR3 makes a read error likely. CDR3 sequence (DNA): TGCAGCGTTCCTAACTGGAATTCCGGGGCCAACGTCCTGACTTGC. Its translation is CSVPNWNSGANVLTC. The V gene is TRBV29-1, the J gene TRBJ2-6; D call uncertain. The CDR3 covers 15 residues. Germline CDR1 and CDR2: SQVTM and ANQGSEA. V lost 5 bases, J lost 4 bases, and 15 bases lay in between.

This clonotype was observed a handful of times. This sequence joins TRBV7-9 and TRBJ1-2; D may be TRBD1 (5 bases). Trimming left V 1 base short and J 6 bases short, with 9 bases between. CDR3 length: 13 residues. Per the germline V gene, CDR1 is SEHNR and CDR2 is FQNEAQ (reference sequence). The DNA of the CDR3 is TGTGCCAGCAGCTTAGTTTTGGACAATGGCTACACCTTC. Translating it yields CASSLVLDNGYTF.

The chain employs TRBV5-1 and TRBJ1-1; maybe TRBD1 (5 bases). The length of the CDR3 is 13 residues. Trimming removed 10 bases from V and 5 bases from J, with 18 bases in between. CDR1 and CDR2 (germline): SGHRS, YFSETQ. The DNA for the CDR3 is TGCGCCTCCAGCGTTAAGGGGCGGACTGAAGCTTTCTTT. Protein: CASSVKGRTEAFF.

The V gene is TRBV29-1, the J gene TRBJ2-1; 7 nucleotides agree with TRBD2. The germline CDR1 and CDR2 sequences are SQVTM and ANQGSEA. This CDR3 is built from 15 residues. With 3 bases clipped from V and 6 bases from J, the junction kept 11 bases outside the gene matches. The CDR3 sequence: CSVDNPRGSSNEQFF. The CDR3 DNA follows: TGCAGCGTTGATAACCCTCGCGGGAGCTCCAATGAGCAGTTCTTC.

Only a few counts were recorded for this clonotype. V gene TRBV20-1 combines with J gene TRBJ2-7, with TRBD2 identical over 11 bases. Germline values: CDR1 DFQATT, CDR2 SNEGSKA (reference sequence). The CDR3 contains 15 residues. The J segment lost 4 bases and the V segment lost 0 bases, leaving 5 bases of the junction unmatched. The CDR3: CSARDTTSGSYEQYF. The DNA for the CDR3 is TGCAGTGCTAGAGATACTACTAGCGGGAGTTACGAGCAGTACTTC.

As concerns this clonotype: At one of its ends the junction is not consistent with the germline gene, which may arise from a read error. The chain joins TRBV12-3 or TRBV12-4 to TRBJ2-4, with TRBD2 identical over 8 bases. The CDR3 is made up of 15 amino acids. CDR3 DNA: TGTGCCAACAGTTTCAGCGGGAGCCCCAAAAACATTCAGTACTTC. It encodes CANSFSGSPKNIQYF.

The chain couples TRBV7-3 to TRBJ2-1; the match to TRBD2 covers 10 bases. The CDR3 is made up of 16 amino acids. V lost 5 bases, J lost 2 bases, and 6 bases stayed unmatched. Germline CDR1 reads SGHTA; CDR2 reads FQGTGA. Here the CDR3 reads CASSKRAGGTYNEQFF. The DNA of the CDR3 is TGTGCCAGCAGCAAACGAGCGGGAGGGACCTACAATGAGCAGTTCTTC.

V gene TRBV24-1 combines with J gene TRBJ1-2; D remains unclear. V was clipped by 4 bases and J by 2 bases, with 16 bases between them. Germline CDR1 reads KGHDR; CDR2 reads SFDVKD. The CDR3 is made up of 16 amino acids. In nucleotides, the CDR3 is TGTGCCACCAGTGAGGGGTCGGGGAGGTCGAACTATGGCTACACCTTC. It is translated as CATSEGSGRSNYGYTF.

This clonotype has only a few counts. The rearrangement uses TRBV7-2 and TRBJ2-3, with TRBD2 identical over 16 bases. Germline CDR1 and CDR2: SGHTA and FQGNSA. Trimming removed 5 bases from V and 4 bases from J; junction bases left unmatched: 12. The length of the CDR3 is 19 residues. The CDR3: CASSRYVGLAGGSADTQYF. In DNA, the CDR3 is TGTGCCAGCAGCCGATATGTGGGACTAGCGGGAGGGTCAGCAGATACGCAGTATTTT.

In its sample, this clonotype was seen a few times. The gene calls are TRBV5-1 and TRBJ2-4; possibly TRBD1 or TRBD2 for D (8 bases each). CDR3 size: 16 residues. V lost 0 bases and J 13 bases, leaving 23 bases between the germline ends. Germline-derived CDR1 and CDR2 are SGHRS and YFSETQ. The CDR3 is CASSLGVAGTGGEQYF. Written as DNA, the CDR3 is TGCGCCAGCAGCTTGGGAGTAGCGGGGACAGGCGGGGAGCAGTACTTC.

This clonotype is a singleton in its sample. The junction differs from germline at one of its ends, possibly a read error. This chain joins TRBV6-5 and TRBJ1-2; 12 bases line up with TRBD1. The CDR3 totals 14 residues. Germline values: CDR1 MNHEY, CDR2 SVGAGI. The CDR3 bases are TGTGCCAGCAGGTACTCGGGACAGGGGGCTGGCTACACCTTC. This encodes CASRYSGQGAGYTF.

The sample holds a few counts of this clonotype. CDR3 protein: CSARTGLGGFPEQYF. The CDR3 DNA is TGCAGTGCTCGCACGGGACTAGGCGGGTTTCCTGAGCAGTATTTT. The V call is TRBV20-1, the J call TRBJ2-3, with TRBD2 identical over 8 bases. The CDR3 has 15 amino acids. In germline, CDR1 is DFQATT, CDR2 SNEGSKA (reference sequence). Trimming took 5 bases from V and 11 from J; bases not matched to a gene: 18.

A word on this clonotype: The junction shows a germline mismatch at one end, possibly a read error. The chain links TRBV12-3 or TRBV12-4 to TRBJ1-6; no firm D call. CDR3 length: 15 residues. The CDR3 loop is CASSLESGYSSPLHF. CDR3 sequence (DNA): TGTGCCAGCAGTTTAGAGTCGGGGTATAGTTCACCCCTCCACTTT.

The genes are TRBV2 and TRBJ1-5, with TRBD1 as a possible D gene (5 bases). Germline-derived CDR1 and CDR2 are SNHLY and FYNNEI. The V end was cut by 6 bases, the J end by 9 bases, with 18 bases between. The CDR3 has 14 residues. The chain's CDR3 is CASSLGRPQGPQHF. The CDR3 DNA reads TGTGCCAGCAGCCTGGGACGGCCGCAGGGGCCCCAGCATTTT. Looking up the rest from reference TRBV2 and TRBJ1-5 gives the full variable domain: EPEVTQTPSHQVTQMGQEVILRCVPISNHLYFYWYRQILGQKVEFLVSFYNNEISEKSEIFDDQFSVERPDGSNFTLKIRSTKLEDSAMYFCASSLGRPQGPQHFGDGTRLSIL.

This clonotype was seen once. No DNA is shown, since the ends of the CDR3 on it are uncertain; the CDR3 is the one TCRdb lists. The chain uses TRBV4-1 and TRBJ2-3. Germline lookup yields CDR1 MGHRA and CDR2 YSYEKL. The CDR3 sequence runs 16 residues, both termini included. The CDR3 loop reads CASSQDSVLGTDTQYF.

This clonotype turned up a few times. This chain's CDR3 is CASSQGGQIVSGAAKNIQYF. In DNA form, the CDR3 reads TGTGCCAGCAGCCAAGGGGGTCAGATTGTATCGGGAGCGGCCAAAAACATTCAGTACTTC. V usage is TRBV4-2 and J usage is TRBJ2-4; D possibly corresponds to TRBD2 (6 bases). Germline V gene sequence: CDR1 LGHNA, CDR2 YNFKEQ. The V end was cut by 1 base, the J end by 1 base, with 23 bases between. CDR3 length: 20 amino acids.

This clonotype has more than one count but fewer than ten. The rearrangement links TRBV7-8 to TRBJ1-1; D remains unclear. Germline-derived CDR1 and CDR2 are SGHVS and FQNEAQ. Deletions cut 5 bases from V and 8 bases from J, with 15 bases between. The CDR3 is 13 amino acids. The DNA for the CDR3 is TGTGCCAGCAGCGCCCCACACACAGCGGAAGCTTTCTTT. Protein sequence: CASSAPHTAEAFF.

This chain joins TRBV5-1 and TRBJ2-3; 11 positions match TRBD2. This CDR3 comprises 18 residues. Germline trimming cut 0 bases from V and 1 base from J; bases unmatched to any gene: 7. Germline CDR1 SGHRS, CDR2 YFSETQ. The CDR3, as DNA: TGCGCCAGCAGCTTGGCTACTGTAGCGGGAGGGGGCACAGATACGCAGTATTTT. Protein: CASSLATVAGGGTDTQYF.

The V call is TRBV4-1, the J call TRBJ1-5; D is ambiguous. From germline, CDR1 is MGHRA and CDR2 YSYEKL. CDR3 length: 15 residues. Trimming left V 0 bases short and J 4 bases short, with 10 bases between. CDR3 sequence: CASSQEASLNQPQHF. The CDR3 DNA is TGCGCCAGCAGCCAAGAGGCGTCATTAAATCAGCCCCAGCATTTT.

This clonotype came up a few times. This CDR3 is CSATPGREETQYF. CDR3 nucleotides: TGCAGTGCCACACCGGGAAGGGAAGAGACCCAGTACTTC. The chain uses TRBV20-1 and TRBJ2-5; D perhaps matches TRBD2 (5 bases). Looked up from germline, CDR1 is DFQATT and CDR2 is SNEGSKA (reference sequence). Trimming pared 6 bases from V and 3 bases from J, leaving 14 bases between. The CDR3 runs to 13 residues.